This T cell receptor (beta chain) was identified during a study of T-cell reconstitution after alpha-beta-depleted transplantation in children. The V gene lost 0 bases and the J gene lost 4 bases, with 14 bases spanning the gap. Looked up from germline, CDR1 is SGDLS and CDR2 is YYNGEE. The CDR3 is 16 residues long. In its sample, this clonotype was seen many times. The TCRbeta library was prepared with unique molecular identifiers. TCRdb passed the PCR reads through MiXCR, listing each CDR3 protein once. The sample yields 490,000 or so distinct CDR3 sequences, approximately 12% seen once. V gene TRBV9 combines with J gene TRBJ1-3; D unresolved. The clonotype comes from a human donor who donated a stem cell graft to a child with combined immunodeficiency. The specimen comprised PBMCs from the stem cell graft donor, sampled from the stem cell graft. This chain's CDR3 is CASSVGAPTRGNTIYF. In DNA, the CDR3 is TGTGCCAGCAGCGTAGGTGCCCCCACCCGCGGAAACACCATATATTTT.